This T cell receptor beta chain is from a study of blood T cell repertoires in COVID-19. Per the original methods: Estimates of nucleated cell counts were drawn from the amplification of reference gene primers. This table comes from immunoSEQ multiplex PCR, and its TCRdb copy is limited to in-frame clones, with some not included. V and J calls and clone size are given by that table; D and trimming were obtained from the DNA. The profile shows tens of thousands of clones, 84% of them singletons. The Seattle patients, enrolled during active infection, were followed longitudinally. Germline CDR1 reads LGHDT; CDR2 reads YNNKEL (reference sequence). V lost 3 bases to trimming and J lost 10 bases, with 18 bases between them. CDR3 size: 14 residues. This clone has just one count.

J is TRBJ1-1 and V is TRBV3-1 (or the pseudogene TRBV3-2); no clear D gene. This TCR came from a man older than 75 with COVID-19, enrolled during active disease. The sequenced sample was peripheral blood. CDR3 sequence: CASSHRGFSEGAFF. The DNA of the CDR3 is TGTGCCAGCAGCCATAGAGGTTTCTCAGAGGGAGCTTTCTTT.